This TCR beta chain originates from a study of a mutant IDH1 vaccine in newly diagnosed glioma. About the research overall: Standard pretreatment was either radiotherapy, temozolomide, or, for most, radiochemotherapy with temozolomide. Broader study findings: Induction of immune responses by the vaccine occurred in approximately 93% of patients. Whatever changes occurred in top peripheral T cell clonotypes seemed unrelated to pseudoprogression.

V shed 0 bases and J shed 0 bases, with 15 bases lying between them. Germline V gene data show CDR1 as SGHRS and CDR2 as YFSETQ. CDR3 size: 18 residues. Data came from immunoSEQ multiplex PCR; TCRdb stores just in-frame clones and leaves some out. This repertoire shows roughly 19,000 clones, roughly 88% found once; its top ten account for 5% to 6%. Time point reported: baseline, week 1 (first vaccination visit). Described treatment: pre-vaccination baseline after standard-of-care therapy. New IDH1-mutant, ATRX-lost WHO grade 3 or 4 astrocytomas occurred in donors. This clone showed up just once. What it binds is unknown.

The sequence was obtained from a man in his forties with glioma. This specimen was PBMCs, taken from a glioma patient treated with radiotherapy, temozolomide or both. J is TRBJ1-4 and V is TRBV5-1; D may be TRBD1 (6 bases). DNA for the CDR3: TGCGCCAGCAGCTTGGTAGGAGGGGGACTTTCAACTAATGAAAAACTGTTTTTT. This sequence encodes CASSLVGGGLSTNEKLFF.